This T cell receptor (beta chain) was recorded in a study of T cell responses to AZD1222 COVID-19 vaccine. V lost 8 bases and J lost 0, with 8 bases in between. Germline V gene data show CDR1 as SNHLY and CDR2 as FYNNEI. The CDR3 runs 13 residues. Study outcomes and limitations: Clonal diversity was possibly underestimated, and the donors were mostly white British, with more females. Recipients of two AZD1222 doses showed rising Spike-specific TCR breadth and depth.

Libraries were prepared by immunoSEQ multiplex PCR; TCRdb keeps only in-frame clonotypes and omits some of them. The profile shows approximately 100,000 clones, about 89% of them singletons. The table lists this clone with a few counts. The antigen is not known. The receptor's source is an adult who received the AZD1222 COVID-19 vaccine. The chain carries TRBV2 and TRBJ2-1; TRBD1 is a possible D gene (6 bases). The sample was peripheral blood, taken 28 days after the second AZD1222 dose. In nucleotides, the CDR3 is TGTGCCAGCGGACAGAGCTCCTACAATGAGCAGTTCTTC. Its protein is CASGQSSYNEQFF.